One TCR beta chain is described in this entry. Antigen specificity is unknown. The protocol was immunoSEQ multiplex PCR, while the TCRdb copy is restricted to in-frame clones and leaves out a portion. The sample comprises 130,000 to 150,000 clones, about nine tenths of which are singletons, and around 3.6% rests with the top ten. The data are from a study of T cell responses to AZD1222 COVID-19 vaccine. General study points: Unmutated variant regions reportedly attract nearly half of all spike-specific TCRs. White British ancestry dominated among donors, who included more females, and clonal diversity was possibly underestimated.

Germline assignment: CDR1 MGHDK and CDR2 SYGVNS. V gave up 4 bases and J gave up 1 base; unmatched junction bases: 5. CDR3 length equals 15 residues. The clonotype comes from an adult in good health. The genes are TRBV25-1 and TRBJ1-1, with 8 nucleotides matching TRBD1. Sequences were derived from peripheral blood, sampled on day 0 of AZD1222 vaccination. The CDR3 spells CASSAWGQANTEAFF. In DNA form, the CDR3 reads TGTGCCAGCAGTGCCTGGGGACAGGCGAACACTGAAGCTTTCTTT.